These T cell receptor beta chains were read from a single sample in a study of cytomegalovirus exposure and HLA in healthy donors. Clones were sequenced by immunoSEQ multiplex PCR, and TCRdb holds only the in-frame ones, with some missing. Of approximately 190,000 clones in the sample, approximately 78% are singletons; the top ten hold about 0.84%. The sequencing input was PBMCs. The receptors come from a woman aged 18-30 years in good health and CMV-seronegative. Both conserved end residues are part of each CDR3. A D gene is named only where the DNA matches it firmly. Size is stated for part of the rows, as once, few or many counts, or as a class when the clone is expanded.

D gene,J gene,clone size,V gene,CDR3 protein,CDR3 DNA
TRBD1,TRBJ2-5,-,TRBV27,CASSHYSGTGGNQETQYF,TGTGCCAGCAGTCATTATTCCGGGACAGGGGGAAACCAAGAGACCCAGTACTTC
TRBD1,TRBJ2-7,-,TRBV11-3,CASSLTGTGGEQYF,TGTGCCAGCAGCCTTACCGGGACAGGGGGCGAGCAGTACTTC
-,TRBJ2-1,-,TRBV7-2,CASSLGWQNEQFF,TGTGCCAGCAGCTTAGGTTGGCAGAATGAGCAGTTCTTC
TRBD1,TRBJ2-7,-,TRBV4-1,CASSFATGLPYEQYF,TGCGCCAGCAGTTTCGCGACAGGGCTCCCCTACGAGCAGTACTTC
-,TRBJ2-3,-,TRBV13,CASSWVAGFSTDTQYF,TGTGCCAGCAGCTGGGTGGCGGGCTTTAGCACAGATACGCAGTATTTT
-,TRBJ1-1,-,TRBV7-3,CASSLTRDTEAFF,TGTGCCAGCAGCTTAACGAGGGACACTGAAGCTTTCTTT
TRBD1,TRBJ1-5,-,TRBV18,CASSPSGTGAQPQHF,TGTGCCAGCTCACCATCCGGGACAGGGGCTCAGCCCCAGCATTTT
TRBD1,TRBJ2-7,-,TRBV18,CASSRDRGGYEQYF,TGTGCCAGCTCACGGGACAGGGGTGGGTACGAGCAGTACTTC
TRBD1,TRBJ2-3,-,TRBV19,CASSARDRGFTDTQYF,TGTGCCAGTAGTGCCCGGGACAGGGGGTTCACAGATACGCAGTATTTT
-,TRBJ2-7,-,TRBV19,CASASRGTSDYEQYF,TGTGCCAGTGCGTCCCGGGGGACTTCAGACTACGAGCAGTACTTC
TRBD2,TRBJ2-2,-,TRBV19,CASSRTSGGADTGELFF,TGTGCCAGTAGTCGGACTAGCGGGGGGGCCGACACCGGGGAGCTGTTTTTT
TRBD2,TRBJ2-1,-,TRBV9,CASSVGGTSGIYNEQFF,TGTGCCAGCAGCGTAGGGGGGACTAGCGGGATATACAATGAGCAGTTCTTC
-,TRBJ1-3,-,TRBV28,CASSMGNTIYF,TGTGCCAGCAGCATGGGAAACACCATATATTTT
-,TRBJ2-5,once,TRBV5-1,CASSLARETQYF,TGCGCCAGCAGCTTGGCCAGAGAGACCCAGTACTTC
-,TRBJ2-1,few,TRBV4-1,CASSQAAGSSYNEQFF,TGCGCCAGCAGCCAAGCGGCGGGTAGCTCCTACAATGAGCAGTTCTTC
TRBD1,TRBJ1-5,few,TRBV2,CASRLDRTNSNQPQHF,TGTGCCAGCAGATTGGACAGGACCAATAGCAATCAGCCCCAGCATTTT
-,TRBJ1-5,few,TRBV18,CASSPIAGTDNQPQHF,TGTGCCAGCTCACCTATTGCGGGGACGGATAATCAGCCCCAGCATTTT
-,TRBJ2-1,few,TRBV19,CASSISAANEQFF,TGTGCCAGTAGTATCAGCGCTGCCAATGAGCAGTTCTTC
-,TRBJ1-1,-,TRBV4-2,CASSQDSGSGNTEAFF,TGTGCCAGCAGCCAAGATTCGGGGTCTGGGAACACTGAAGCTTTCTTT
-,TRBJ2-1,-,TRBV5-4,CASSLAHQGIYNEQFF,TGTGCCAGCAGCCTTGCACACCAGGGGATCTACAATGAGCAGTTCTTC
-,TRBJ2-3,-,TRBV7-9,CASSPVQGGNTDTQYF,TGTGCCAGCAGCCCAGTTCAGGGCGGGAACACAGATACGCAGTATTTT